These 32 T cell receptor beta chains were all obtained from the same sample, sequenced in a study of breast tumors, draining lymph nodes, adjacent tissues. Axillary draining lymph nodes of breast cancer patients supplied the node samples. Via MiXCR, TCRdb re-called the multiplex PCR reads, giving one row per CDR3 protein. The data contain about 180,000 distinct CDR3 sequences, approximately 30% of them seen just once; the ten biggest clones take up roughly 3.8%. Sequencing was done on a sample of axillary lymph node tissue. These receptors all stem from a female donor with breast cancer. Some clones in this sample may be carry-over from other donors' samples.

This clonotype was counted many times. The chain joins TRBV18 to TRBJ2-7; the D is unclear. Germline assignment: CDR1 KGHSH and CDR2 LQKENI. With 3 bases removed from V and 1 base from J, the gap between germline ends came to 7 bases. The CDR3 covers 13 residues. The DNA of the CDR3 is TGTGCCAGCTCACCTTTGGAGTCCTACGAGCAGTACTTC. It is translated as CASSPLESYEQYF.

This clonotype came up many times. The chain has TRBV4-3 and TRBJ2-3; weak D call: TRBD2 (5 bases). The germline CDR1 and CDR2 sequences are LGHNA and YSLEER. The CDR3 length is 15 residues. Trimming took off 3 bases at V and 4 bases at J, with 14 bases between the two ends. CDR3 residues: CASSQDFGSPDTQYF. Here the CDR3 DNA reads TGCGCCAGCAGCCAGGACTTTGGGTCACCAGATACGCAGTATTTT.

This clonotype was observed at least ten times. The CDR3 DNA reads TGTGCCTGGAGGAAACGGCAGGGAAGAAACACCATATATTTT. It encodes CAWRKRQGRNTIYF. V and J are TRBV30 and TRBJ1-3, with a possible D match to TRBD1 (5 bases). The V gene's germline CDR1 is GTSNPN and CDR2 SVGIG (reference sequence). The CDR3 covers 14 residues. Trimming removed 3 bases at V and 5 bases at J, with 14 bases between.

In this sample, this clonotype turned up a few times. V usage is TRBV29-1 and J usage is TRBJ1-1; D might be TRBD1 (6 bases). The germline V gene encodes CDR1 SQVTM and CDR2 ANQGSEA. This CDR3 is built from 14 residues. The V gene lost 5 bases and the J gene lost 5 bases, with 18 bases spanning the gap. CDR3 sequence (DNA): TGCAGCGTTAGAGCCCAGGGGTTGAGTACTGAAGCTTTCTTT. Amino acids: CSVRAQGLSTEAFF.

This clonotype was seen ten or more times. At one end, the junction sequence differs from germline, possibly due to a read error. The chain uses TRBV24-1 and TRBJ2-2, with unresolved D. This CDR3 is 13 amino acids long. Germline V CDR1 and CDR2: KGHDR, SFDVKD. CDR3 DNA sequence: TGTGCCACCAGTGCTTTGACCACCGGGGAGCTGTTTTTT. Translating gives CATSALTTGELFF.

This clonotype has ten or more counts. The CDR3 is CASSSWGDATNEKLFF. In nucleotides, the CDR3 is TGTGCCAGCAGCTCATGGGGGGACGCAACTAATGAAAAACTGTTTTTT. V gene TRBV7-2 combines with J gene TRBJ1-4; tentatively, D is TRBD1 (5 bases). In germline, CDR1 is SGHTA, CDR2 FQGNSA. This CDR3 is 16 amino acids long. The ends were cut back, 4 bases at V and 0 bases at J, with 12 bases in the middle.

The chain is built from TRBV19 and TRBJ2-5; D not resolved. Trimming stripped 5 bases from V and 5 bases from J, with 18 bases between. Germline lookup yields CDR1 LNHDA and CDR2 SQIVND (reference sequence). The CDR3 runs 15 residues. CDR3 region: CASSLRRNTGETQYF. The CDR3 nucleotides are TGTGCCAGTAGTCTCCGAAGGAACACCGGGGAGACCCAGTACTTC.

There are many counts of this clonotype. The chain has TRBV27 and TRBJ1-4; TRBD1 aligns across 7 bases. The ends lost 5 bases at V and 8 bases at J; junction bases unmatched: 8. The CDR3 has 14 amino acids. Germline assignment: CDR1 MNHEY and CDR2 SMNVEV (reference sequence). This CDR3 reads CASSPTTGEEKLFF. The CDR3 bases are TGTGCCAGCAGTCCCACAACAGGGGAAGAAAAACTGTTTTTT.

This sequence joins TRBV2 and TRBJ2-5; perhaps TRBD2 as D (8 bases). The germline V gene has CDR1 SNHLY and CDR2 FYNNEI. The length of the CDR3 is 16 residues. The germline V and J ends were trimmed by 7 bases and 5 bases, with 23 bases remaining between them. DNA for the CDR3: TGTGCCAGCATGACGGGAGGGGGCAGGGAAATGGAGACCCAGTACTTC. This sequence encodes CASMTGGGREMETQYF.

This clonotype showed up many times. The CDR3, as DNA: TGCAGCGTTGATGCAGGGAGTGTCGAGACCCAGTACTTC. It encodes CSVDAGSVETQYF. J is TRBJ2-5 and V is TRBV29-1; TRBD1 or TRBD2 may be the D gene (5 bases each). Germline assignment: CDR1 SQVTM and CDR2 ANQGSEA. The ends were cut back, 3 bases at V and 5 bases at J, with 13 bases in the middle. The CDR3 length is 13 residues.

On this clonotype: It may be a read error: a sequence one base away is much more abundant. This chain uses TRBV5-5 with TRBJ1-6, with TRBD1 identical over 7 bases. Germline CDR1 SGHKS, CDR2 YYEKEE (reference sequence). The CDR3 sequence is 13 residues long. With V trimmed by 5 bases and J by 9 bases, 5 bases remained unmatched. The CDR3 DNA follows: TGTGCCAGCAGGCAGACAGGGTCTTCACCCCTCCACTTT. Its translation is CASRQTGSSPLHF.

A note on this clonotype: With a much larger clone just one base away, this may be a read error. V and J are TRBV5-5 and TRBJ2-3, with D uncertain. The CDR3 has 10 residues. Germline CDR1 is SGHKS and CDR2 is YYEKEE (reference sequence). CDR3 coding DNA: TGTGCCAGCAGCGAAGATACGCCGTATTTT. It specifies CASSEDTPYF.

This clonotype was detected only a few times. The chain combines TRBV7-9 with TRBJ1-1; TRBD1 agrees at 7 bases. This CDR3 region has 16 residues. Germline CDR1 is SEHNR and CDR2 is FQNEAQ (reference sequence). The trim removed 4 bases at V and 1 base at J, leaving 9 bases unmatched. The CDR3 region is CASSSGGTVRNTEAFF. The DNA for the CDR3 is TGTGCCAGCAGCTCCGGCGGGACAGTAAGGAACACTGAAGCTTTCTTT.

There are many counts of this clonotype. A clone one base away is much larger, so this may be a read error. The gene calls are TRBV4-3 and TRBJ1-4, with D uncertain. This CDR3 contains 15 residues. Germline assignment: CDR1 LGHNA and CDR2 YSLEER. V was clipped by 4 bases and J by 0 bases, with 9 bases between them. The CDR3 protein is CASSLSGATNEKLFF. CDR3 sequence (DNA): TGCGCCAGCAGCCTATCGGGTGCAACTAATGAAAAACTGTTTTTT.

There are many counts of this clonotype. The chain links TRBV6-5 to TRBJ2-3, with 9 nucleotides matching TRBD2. The ends lost 7 bases at V and 4 bases at J; junction bases unmatched: 12. The CDR3 is 16 amino acids. In germline, CDR1 is MNHEY, CDR2 SVGAGI. The CDR3 region has the DNA TGTGCCAGCACCAACCTGCGGGAGGGGGACCCAGATACGCAGTATTTT. It is translated as CASTNLREGDPDTQYF.

The chain recombines TRBV7-9 with TRBJ2-7; D is ambiguous. The CDR3 runs to 14 residues. Trimming cost V 4 bases and J 1 base, with 11 bases left between them. Germline CDR1 SEHNR, CDR2 FQNEAQ (reference sequence). CDR3 nucleotides: TGTGCCAGCAGCTCCCCCGTCAGATCCTACGAGCAGTACTTC. Its protein product is CASSSPVRSYEQYF.

This clonotype was picked up many times. This may arise from a read error, as a much more abundant clone is one base away. The CDR3 is CATMMEDMQYF. For the CDR3, the DNA is TGTGCCACCATGATGGAAGATATGCAGTATTTT. The chain combines TRBV24-1 with TRBJ2-3; D unclear. The CDR3 is 11 amino acids. Germline CDR1 reads KGHDR; CDR2 reads SFDVKD.

The CDR3 bases are TGTGCCAGCCCCCCGGAGCGGGAGGGATGCATCCACGAGCAGTACTTC. It codes for CASPPEREGCIHEQYF. V gene TRBV7-3 combines with J gene TRBJ2-7; 10 bases map to TRBD2. CDR3 size: 16 residues. The junction had 15 bases not matched to a gene; V was cut back by 8 bases and J by 5 bases. Germline V gene lookup returns CDR1 SGHTA and CDR2 FQGTGA.

In its sample, this clonotype was seen many times. The chain carries TRBV5-5 and TRBJ2-7; maybe TRBD1 (6 bases). The ends were cut back, 2 bases at V and 3 bases at J, with 12 bases in the middle. Germline V gene sequence: CDR1 SGHKS, CDR2 YYEKEE (reference sequence). This CDR3 spans 14 amino acids. CDR3 region: CASSLGGFHYEQYF. The CDR3 DNA follows: TGTGCCAGCAGCTTAGGGGGTTTCCACTACGAGCAGTACTTC. Full variable domain (rest looked up from reference TRBV5-5 and TRBJ2-7): DAGVTQSPTHLIKTRGQQVTLRCSPISGHKSVSWYQQVLGQGPQFIFQYYEKEERGRGNFPDRFSARQFPNYSSELNVNALLLGDSALYLCASSLGGFHYEQYFGPGTRLTVT.

This clonotype has only a few counts. The chain couples TRBV28 to TRBJ2-3, with 8 bases matching TRBD2. Germline V gene lookup returns CDR1 MDHEN and CDR2 SYDVKM. This CDR3 region has 17 residues. V shed 4 bases, J shed 1 base, and the junction held 10 bases outside the gene matches. The CDR3 here is CASSSRGGPLGTDTQYF. CDR3 DNA sequence: TGTGCCAGCAGTTCACGCGGGGGGCCTTTGGGCACAGATACGCAGTATTTT.

The table lists this clonotype with many counts. The rearrangement joins TRBV6-1 to TRBJ1-5; TRBD1 aligns across 7 bases. CDR1 and CDR2 (germline): MNHNS, SASEGT. The junction had 4 bases not matched to a gene; V was cut back by 2 bases and J by 3 bases. CDR3 length: 15 residues. For the CDR3, the DNA is TGTGCCAGCAGTGAACAGGGGGTAATCAATCAGCCCCAGCATTTT. Encoded protein: CASSEQGVINQPQHF.

This clonotype was seen at least ten times. A much larger clone differs from this one at a single base, so this may be a read error. V usage is TRBV20-1 and J usage is TRBJ2-1; D unclear. CDR1 is DFQATT and CDR2 is SNEGSKA in the germline V gene (reference sequence). This CDR3 is 11 amino acids long. For the CDR3, the DNA is TGCAGTGCAAGTCAGTGGAATGAGCAGTCCTTC. Translated: CSASQWNEQSF.

This clonotype was recorded at least ten times. The chain recombines TRBV5-1 with TRBJ1-4, with TRBD1 matching over 9 bases. The CDR3 loop spans 15 amino acids. From germline, CDR1 is SGHRS and CDR2 YFSETQ. The junction had 9 bases not matched to a gene; V was cut back by 4 bases and J by 8 bases. The CDR3 bases are TGCGCCAGCAGCCCGGACAGGGGAGGTTGGGAAAAACTGTTTTTT. The encoded protein is CASSPDRGGWEKLFF.

This clonotype was counted ten times or more. The CDR3 bases are TGTGCCACCAGTGATCCTCAAGACTTCCAAGAGACCCAGTACTTC. Translating it yields CATSDPQDFQETQYF. The chain employs TRBV24-1 and TRBJ2-5; no firm D call. CDR1 KGHDR and CDR2 SFDVKD come from the germline V gene. The V end lost 3 bases, the J end lost 1 base, and 11 bases lay between the germline ends. This CDR3 has 15 amino acids.

The chain is built from TRBV12-3 or TRBV12-4 and TRBJ1-1; D gene ambiguous. V lost 6 bases to trimming and J lost 1 base, with 3 bases between them. The CDR3 extends over 11 amino acids. CDR3 in amino acids: CASRRNTEAFF. In DNA, the CDR3 is TGTGCCAGCAGGCGGAACACTGAAGCTTTCTTT.

This clonotype was picked up many times. J is TRBJ2-1 and V is TRBV4-1, with 9 nucleotides matching TRBD2. This CDR3 is 16 amino acids long. After removal of 0 bases from V and 5 bases from J, the junction contained 5 bases not matched to a gene. Looked up from germline, CDR1 is MGHRA and CDR2 is YSYEKL. CDR3 sequence: CASSQEQRGVNNEQFF. The CDR3 DNA sequence: TGCGCCAGCAGCCAAGAGCAGCGGGGGGTGAACAATGAGCAGTTCTTC.

This clonotype appeared many times. The chain joins TRBV7-9 to TRBJ2-2; D tentatively fits TRBD1 or TRBD2 (5 bases each). This CDR3 region has 17 residues. V lost 5 bases, J lost 4 bases, and 20 bases lay in between. Germline CDR1 is SEHNR and CDR2 is FQNEAQ (reference sequence). DNA for the CDR3: TGTGCCAGCAGCAAAATTACCCGGGACCCAGGCACCGGGGAGCTGTTTTTT. This codes for CASSKITRDPGTGELFF.

The rearrangement joins TRBV28 to TRBJ1-3; TRBD1 aligns across 10 bases. Germline CDR1 and CDR2: MDHEN and SYDVKM. Trimming removed 1 base from V and 3 bases from J; junction bases left unmatched: 3. The CDR3 covers 16 residues. This CDR3 is CASSLLDRGGGNTIYF. The CDR3 nucleotides are TGTGCCAGCAGTTTATTGGACAGGGGGGGTGGAAACACCATATATTTT.

V gene TRBV5-1 combines with J gene TRBJ2-3; D uncertain. The CDR3 contains 15 residues. V shed 4 bases and J shed 2 bases, with 14 bases lying between them. Germline V lookup: CDR1 SGHRS, CDR2 YFSETQ. As DNA, the CDR3 is TGCGCCAGCAGCCGATTGGGCGGTCCCACAGATACGCAGTATTTT. Amino acids: CASSRLGGPTDTQYF. Together with reference TRBV5-1 and TRBJ2-3, the CDR3 gives the full variable domain: KAGVTQTPRYLIKTRGQQVTLSCSPISGHRSVSWYQQTPGQGLQFLFEYFSETQRNKGNFPGRFSGRQFSNSRSEMNVSTLELGDSALYLCASSRLGGPTDTQYFGPGTRLTVL.

The chain employs TRBV7-8 and TRBJ1-6; 10 bases align to TRBD1. In germline, CDR1 is SGHVS, CDR2 FQNEAQ. The V segment lost 10 bases and the J segment 7 bases; nucleotides outside the gene matches: 7. The CDR3 contains 14 residues. CDR3 coding DNA: TGTGCCACCCGGTCGGACAGGGGGAATTCACCCCTCCACTTT. Protein product: CATRSDRGNSPLHF.

This clonotype appeared many times. The chain links TRBV7-2 to TRBJ1-6; D might be TRBD1 (5 bases). The CDR3 runs 18 residues. Germline CDR1 reads SGHTA; CDR2 reads FQGNSA. V shed 5 bases and J shed 5 bases, with 22 bases lying between them. The CDR3: CASSAWTPPRINNSPLHF. In DNA form, the CDR3 reads TGTGCCAGCAGCGCCTGGACACCGCCTCGAATCAATAATTCACCCCTCCACTTT. Drawing the rest from reference TRBV7-2 and TRBJ1-6, the complete variable domain is GAGVSQSPSNKVTEKGKDVELRCDPISGHTALYWYRQSLGQGLEFLIYFQGNSAPDKSGLPSDRFSAERTGGSVSTLTIQRTQQEDSAVYLCASSAWTPPRINNSPLHFGNGTRLTVT.

This clonotype has ten or more counts. The chain links TRBV9 to TRBJ1-2; D is ambiguous. Trimming removed 1 base at V and 6 bases at J, with 19 bases between. CDR3 length: 16 residues. Germline CDR1 and CDR2: SGDLS and YYNGEE. CDR3 sequence reads: CASSVSSSPGPDGYTF. DNA for the CDR3: TGTGCCAGCAGCGTATCTTCCTCCCCCGGGCCAGATGGCTACACCTTC.